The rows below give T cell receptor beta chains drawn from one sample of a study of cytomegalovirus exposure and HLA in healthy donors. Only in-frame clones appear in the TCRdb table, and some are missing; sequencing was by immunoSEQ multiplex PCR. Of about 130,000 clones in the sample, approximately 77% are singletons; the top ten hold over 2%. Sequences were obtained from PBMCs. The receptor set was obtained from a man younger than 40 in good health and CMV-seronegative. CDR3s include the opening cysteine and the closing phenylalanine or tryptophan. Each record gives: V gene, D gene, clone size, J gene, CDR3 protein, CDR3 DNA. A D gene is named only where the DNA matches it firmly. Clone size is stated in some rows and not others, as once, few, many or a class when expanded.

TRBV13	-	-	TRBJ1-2	CASSPRRLGEVAGYTF	TGTGCCAGCAGCCCCAGACGGCTCGGGGAAGTAGCTGGCTACACCTTC
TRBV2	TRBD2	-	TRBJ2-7	CASSSGRNSYEQYF	TGTGCCAGCAGTAGCGGGAGGAACTCCTACGAGCAGTACTTC
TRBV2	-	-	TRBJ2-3	CASSEGGSTDTQYF	TGTGCCAGCAGTGAAGGCGGGAGCACAGATACGCAGTATTTT
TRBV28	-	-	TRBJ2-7	CASSPTDGTYEQYF	TGTGCCAGCAGTCCGACGGACGGGACCTACGAGCAGTACTTC
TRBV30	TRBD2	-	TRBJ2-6	CAWSTSGGANVLTF	TGTGCCTGGAGTACTAGCGGTGGGGCCAACGTCCTGACTTTC
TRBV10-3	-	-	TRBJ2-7	CAISEPAGEQYF	TGTGCCATCAGTGAGCCCGCAGGCGAGCAGTACTTC
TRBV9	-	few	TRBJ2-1	CASSVVFGEQFF	TGTGCCAGCAGCGTTGTTTTCGGTGAGCAGTTCTTC
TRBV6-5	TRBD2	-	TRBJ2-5	CASSYLAGDTTQYF	TGTGCCAGCAGTTACCTAGCGGGAGATACGACCCAGTACTTC
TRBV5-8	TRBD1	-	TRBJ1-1	CASSTGTGLTEAFF	TGTGCCAGCAGCACCGGGACAGGGCTCACTGAAGCTTTCTTT
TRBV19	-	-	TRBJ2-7	CASSFPQGGQYF	TGTGCCAGTAGTTTCCCCCAGGGTGGCCAGTACTTC
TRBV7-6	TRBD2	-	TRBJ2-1	CASSGGLAASSYNEQFF	TGTGCCAGCAGCGGAGGACTAGCGGCAAGCTCCTACAATGAGCAGTTCTTC
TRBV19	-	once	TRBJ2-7	CASSIGQYYEQYF	TGTGCCAGTAGTATAGGACAGTACTACGAGCAGTACTTC
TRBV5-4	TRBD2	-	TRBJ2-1	CASSLVGLAEYNEQFF	TGTGCCAGCAGCTTGGTGGGACTAGCGGAATACAATGAGCAGTTCTTC
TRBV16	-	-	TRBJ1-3	CASSQGQSSGNTIYF	TGTGCCAGCAGCCAAGGACAAAGCTCTGGAAACACCATATATTTT
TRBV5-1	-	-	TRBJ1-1	CASSLHGAAGTEAFF	TGCGCCAGCAGCTTACATGGAGCAGCGGGCACTGAAGCTTTCTTT
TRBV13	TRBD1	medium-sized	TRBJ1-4	CASSFAGTGRWGEKLFF	TGTGCCAGCAGCTTCGCCGGGACAGGGCGATGGGGTGAAAAACTGTTTTTT
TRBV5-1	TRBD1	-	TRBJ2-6	CASSPGTGAGANVLTF	TGCGCCAGCAGCCCCGGGACAGGTGCTGGGGCCAACGTCCTGACTTTC
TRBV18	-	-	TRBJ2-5	CASSPRGAMMETQYF	TGTGCCAGCTCACCCCGTGGGGCTATGATGGAGACCCAGTACTTC
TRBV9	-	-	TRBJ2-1	CASSPAGQATNEQFF	TGTGCCAGCAGCCCAGCAGGGCAGGCTACCAATGAGCAGTTCTTC
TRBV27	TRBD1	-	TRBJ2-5	CASSFRDRSPQETQYF	TGTGCCAGCAGTTTCCGGGACAGGAGCCCCCAAGAGACCCAGTACTTC
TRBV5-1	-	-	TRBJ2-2	CASSPGQNTGELFF	TGCGCCAGCAGCCCGGGACAGAACACCGGGGAGCTGTTTTTT
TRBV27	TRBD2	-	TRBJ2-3	CASSLLFVGGGGTDTQYF	TGTGCCAGCAGTTTACTGTTTGTTGGGGGGGGTGGGACAGATACGCAGTATTTT
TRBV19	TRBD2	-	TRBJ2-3	CASSRLAGGPDTQYF	TGTGCCAGTAGTAGGTTAGCGGGAGGGCCAGATACGCAGTATTTT
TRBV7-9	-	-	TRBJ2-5	CASSHPHRGGETQYF	TGTGCCAGCAGCCATCCGCACAGGGGGGGAGAGACCCAGTACTTC
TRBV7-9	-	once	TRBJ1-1	CASSPPPGDTEAFF	TGTGCCAGCAGCCCCCCGCCAGGGGACACTGAAGCTTTCTTT
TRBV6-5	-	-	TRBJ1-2	CASSYTGGTNYGYTF	TGTGCTAGCAGTTACACCGGCGGTACTAACTATGGCTACACCTTC